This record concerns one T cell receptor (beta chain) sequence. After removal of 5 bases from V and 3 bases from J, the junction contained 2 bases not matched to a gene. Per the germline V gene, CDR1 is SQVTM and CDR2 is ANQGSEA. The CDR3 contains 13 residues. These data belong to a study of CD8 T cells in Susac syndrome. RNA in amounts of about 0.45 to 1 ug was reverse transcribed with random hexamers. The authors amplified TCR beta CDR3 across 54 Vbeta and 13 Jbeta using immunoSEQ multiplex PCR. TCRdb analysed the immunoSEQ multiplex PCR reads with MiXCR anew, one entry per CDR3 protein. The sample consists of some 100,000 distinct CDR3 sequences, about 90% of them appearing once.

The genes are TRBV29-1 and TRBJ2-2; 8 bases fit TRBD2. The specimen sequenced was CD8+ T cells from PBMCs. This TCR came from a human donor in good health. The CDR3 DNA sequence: TGCAGCGTTCGCGGGGGGTACACCGGGGAGCTGTTTTTT. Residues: CSVRGGYTGELFF.